This T cell receptor beta chain is from a study of T cells in Graves' hyperthyroidism and ophthalmopathy. Study observations and caveats: Stable hyperthyroidism and ophthalmopathy were separated using 13 V-J signatures.

The CDR3 has 16 residues. Amplification yielded TCR beta CDR3 regions, with RNA transcripts as the source. The HTBI primer set drove a first-round RT-PCR of the TCR CDR3. TCRdb analysed the multiplex PCR reads with MiXCR anew, one entry per CDR3 protein. The sample lists 500,000 to 550,000 distinct CDR3 sequences, less than 25% seen once, with roughly 29% in the top ten. Not enrolled were patients with uncontrolled infection, other autoimmune disease, pregnancy or lactation. Points on this clonotype: Its antigen is unidentified.

This clonotype originated in a man aged 18-30 years with Graves' hyperthyroidism. This rearrangement joins TRBV3-2 to TRBJ2-5; TRBD2 is taken as the D call from the table, unchecked against the DNA. TRBV3-2 is a listed pseudogene. The sequenced sample was blood. The CDR3: CASSPLRAGGLETQYF. The CDR3 region has the DNA TGTGCCAGCAGCCCTCTCCGAGCGGGGGGTCTAGAGACCCAGTACTTC.